This record covers a single TCR beta chain. Its antigen is undetermined. The sample belongs to a study of T-cell memory formation after mild COVID-19. The study's findings and limits: Later expanders leaned CD4+, whereas day 15 to 85 contracting clones were balanced CD4/CD8.

One entry per CDR3 protein, called by TCRdb with MiXCR from the 5' RACE reads. The repertoire consists of around 140,000 distinct CDR3 sequences, with 25% occurring once and the leading ten covering around 24%. CDR3 length equals 13 residues. The germline V and J ends were trimmed by 3 bases and 1 base, with 5 bases remaining between them. The chain links TRBV12-3 or TRBV12-4 to TRBJ2-3; D is undetermined. The clonotype originates from an adult woman who had mild COVID-19 (a few samples of this study predate the infection). Cell type and time point are not known. The sample taken for sequencing was PBMCs or a T cell subset sorted from them (not recorded which). CDR3 DNA: TGTGCCAGCAGTTTCATAGGCACAGATACGCAGTATTTT. As protein: CASSFIGTDTQYF.